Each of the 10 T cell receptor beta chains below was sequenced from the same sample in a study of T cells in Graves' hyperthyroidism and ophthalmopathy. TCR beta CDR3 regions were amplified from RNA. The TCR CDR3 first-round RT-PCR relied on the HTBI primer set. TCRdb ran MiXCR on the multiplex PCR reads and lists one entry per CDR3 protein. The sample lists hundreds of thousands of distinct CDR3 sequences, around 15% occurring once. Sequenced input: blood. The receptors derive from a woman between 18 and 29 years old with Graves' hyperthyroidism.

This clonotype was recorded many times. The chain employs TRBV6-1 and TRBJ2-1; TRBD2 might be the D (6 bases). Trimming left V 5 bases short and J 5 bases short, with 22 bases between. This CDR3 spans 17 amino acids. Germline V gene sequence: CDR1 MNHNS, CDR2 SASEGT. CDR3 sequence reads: CASSYLSGTRGHNEQFF. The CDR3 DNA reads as TGTGCCAGCAGTTATTTGTCCGGGACTCGAGGCCACAATGAGCAGTTCTTC.

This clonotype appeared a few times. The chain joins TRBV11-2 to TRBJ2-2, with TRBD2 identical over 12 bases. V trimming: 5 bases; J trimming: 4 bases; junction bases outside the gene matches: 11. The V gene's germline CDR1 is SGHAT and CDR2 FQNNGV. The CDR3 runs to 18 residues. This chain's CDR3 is CASSGKLAGGPGTGELFF. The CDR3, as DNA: TGTGCCAGCAGCGGGAAGCTAGCGGGAGGGCCGGGCACCGGGGAGCTGTTTTTT.

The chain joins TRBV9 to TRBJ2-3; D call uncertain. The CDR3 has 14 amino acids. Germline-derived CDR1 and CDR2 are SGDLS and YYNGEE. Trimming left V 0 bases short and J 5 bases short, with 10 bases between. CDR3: CASSVDRAGDTQYF. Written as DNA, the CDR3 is TGTGCCAGCAGCGTAGATAGGGCCGGAGATACGCAGTATTTT.

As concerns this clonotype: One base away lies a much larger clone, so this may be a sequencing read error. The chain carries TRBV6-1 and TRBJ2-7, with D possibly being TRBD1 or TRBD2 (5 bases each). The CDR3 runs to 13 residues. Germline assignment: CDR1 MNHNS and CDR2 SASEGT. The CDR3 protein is CGSGWTNIHEQYF. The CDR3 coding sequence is TGTGGCAGCGGCTGGACAAACATCCACGAGCAGTACTTC.

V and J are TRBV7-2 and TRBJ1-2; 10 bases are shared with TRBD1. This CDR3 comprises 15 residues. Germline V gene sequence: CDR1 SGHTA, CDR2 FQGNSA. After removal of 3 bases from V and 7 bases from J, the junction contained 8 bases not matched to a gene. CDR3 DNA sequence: TGTGCCAGCAGCTTCAGACAGGGGGCGCACGGTGGCTACACCTTC. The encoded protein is CASSFRQGAHGGYTF.

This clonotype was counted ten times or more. The CDR3 region has the DNA TGTGCCAGCAGCCAAACTAGCGGGAGGTTGTACAATGAGCAGTTCTTC. It specifies CASSQTSGRLYNEQFF. V usage is TRBV3-1 and J usage is TRBJ2-1; TRBD2 aligns across 12 bases. CDR1 and CDR2 (germline): LGHDT, YNNKEL (reference sequence). The CDR3 covers 16 residues. V was clipped by 2 bases and J by 4 bases; unmatched bases: 3.

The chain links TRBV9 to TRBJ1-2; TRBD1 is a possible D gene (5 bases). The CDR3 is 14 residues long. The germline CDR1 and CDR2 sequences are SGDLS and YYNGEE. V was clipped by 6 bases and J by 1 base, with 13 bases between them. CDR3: CASTVGEDNYGYTF. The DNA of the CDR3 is TGTGCCAGCACCGTGGGGGAGGATAACTATGGCTACACCTTC. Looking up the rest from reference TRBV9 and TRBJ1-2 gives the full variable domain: DSGVTQTPKHLITATGQRVTLRCSPRSGDLSVYWYQQSLDQGLQFLIQYYNGEERAKGNILERFSAQQFPDLHSELNLSSLELGDSALYFCASTVGEDNYGYTFGSGTRLTVV.

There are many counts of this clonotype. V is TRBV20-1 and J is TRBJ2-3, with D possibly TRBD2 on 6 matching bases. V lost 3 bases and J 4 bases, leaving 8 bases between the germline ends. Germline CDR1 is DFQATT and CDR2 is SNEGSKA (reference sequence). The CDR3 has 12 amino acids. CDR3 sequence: CSASGRADTQYF. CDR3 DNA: TGCAGTGCTAGCGGGAGAGCAGATACGCAGTATTTT.

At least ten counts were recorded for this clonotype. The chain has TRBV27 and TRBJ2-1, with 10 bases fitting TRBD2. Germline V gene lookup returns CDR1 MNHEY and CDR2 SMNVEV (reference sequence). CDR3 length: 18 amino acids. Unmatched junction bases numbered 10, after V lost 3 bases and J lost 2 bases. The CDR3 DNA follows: TGTGCCAGCAGTTTTAAAAGGACTAGCGGTATCACCTACAATGAGCAGTTCTTC. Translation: CASSFKRTSGITYNEQFF.

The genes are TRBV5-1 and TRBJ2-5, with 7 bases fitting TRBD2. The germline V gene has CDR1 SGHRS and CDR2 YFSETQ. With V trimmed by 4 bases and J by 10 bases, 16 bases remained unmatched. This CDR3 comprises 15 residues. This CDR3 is CASSLFGGSPMDQYF. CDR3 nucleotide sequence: TGCGCCAGCAGCCTTTTCGGGGGGTCCCCTATGGACCAGTACTTC.